This TCR beta chain is drawn from a study of blood T cell repertoires in COVID-19. The overall study: T cells, B-cell-depleted T cells, or PBMCs provided the cDNA or gDNA that served as material.

Produced via immunoSEQ multiplex PCR; TCRdb's table is partial and in-frame only. The table records around 280,000 clones, roughly 87% of them present only once. Membership in each cohort depended on participant-reported clinical history. The germline V gene has CDR1 LGHNA and CDR2 YSLEER. The V gene lost 0 bases and the J gene lost 0 bases, with 8 bases spanning the gap. CDR3 size: 15 residues. This clonotype was obtained from a woman between 35 and 50 years old who had recovered from COVID-19. The sample taken for sequencing was PBMCs or T cells enriched from blood (not recorded which). This chain links TRBV4-3 with TRBJ1-1; D ambiguous. In DNA form, the CDR3 reads TGCGCCAGCAGCCAAGAACAGAACCTGAACACTGAAGCTTTCTTT. As protein: CASSQEQNLNTEAFF.